This T cell receptor (beta chain) originates from a study of cytomegalovirus exposure and HLA in healthy donors. Turning to the study itself: In a later analysis, it was reported that the 90 to 150 validation repertoires had been produced on the same platform as the 670 or so repertoires belonging to the first cohort. Whole-study results and caveats: The majority of TCR sequences were rare, yet some public TCRs appeared in many donors. Diagnosis of cytomegalovirus status made by the classifier reportedly showed high specificity and sensitivity.

The table came from immunoSEQ multiplex PCR; TCRdb's copy has only in-frame clones and leaves some out. The data hold under 80,000 clones, with approximately 93% observed a single time. The CDR3 length is 15 residues. Germline V lookup: CDR1 SGHTA, CDR2 FQGTGA. Trimming took off 5 bases at V and 7 bases at J, with 18 bases between the two ends. Concerning this clone: The antigen remains undetermined.

The V call is TRBV7-3, the J call TRBJ2-4, with D possibly TRBD2 on 7 matching bases. The sequenced sample was PBMCs. The sequence came from a woman younger than 35 in good health and CMV-seropositive. The DNA for the CDR3 is TGTGCCAGCAGCCAGTCGGTGGGAGGGGGTAACATTCAGTACTTC. Residues: CASSQSVGGGNIQYF.